These 13 T cell receptor beta chains originate from one sample sequenced in a study of blood T cell repertoires in COVID-19. Here immunoSEQ multiplex PCR was the method, and the copy in TCRdb shows in-frame clones only, minus some. The table shows about 400,000 clones, with around 87% occurring only once. The specimen sequenced was PBMCs or T cells enriched from blood (not recorded which). The receptors derive from a man between 40 and 49 years old in a cohort exposed to, infected with or recovered from COVID-19 (not recorded which).

This rearrangement joins TRBV2 to TRBJ1-3, with D unresolved. Germline CDR1 and CDR2: SNHLY and FYNNEI. This CDR3 comprises 15 residues. The V end was cut by 0 bases, the J end by 4 bases, with 10 bases between. The CDR3 DNA is TGTGCCAGCAGTGAAGCGCACAGTCGGGGAAACACCATATATTTT. It codes for CASSEAHSRGNTIYF.

J is TRBJ1-2 and V is TRBV30; D ambiguous. Trimming shortened V by 5 bases and J by 1 base, and 17 bases separated the two germline ends. CDR3 length: 15 residues. Germline CDR1 and CDR2: GTSNPN and SVGIG (reference sequence). The CDR3: CAWAPFGSGNYGYTF. The CDR3 DNA follows: TGTGCCTGGGCGCCGTTCGGCAGCGGTAACTATGGCTACACCTTC.

CDR3 sequence (DNA): TGTGCCAGCAGGGGACTAGGATACAATGAGCAGTTCTTC. This encodes CASRGLGYNEQFF. This chain links TRBV3-1 (or the pseudogene TRBV3-2) with TRBJ2-1, with 8 bases matching TRBD2. The CDR3 is made up of 13 amino acids. V shed 6 bases and J 4 bases; nucleotides not matched to a gene: 2. CDR1 LGHDT and CDR2 YNNKEL come from the germline V gene (reference sequence).

The DNA for the CDR3 is TGTGCCAGCAGCTTAGGCGGCGGGTACTACGAGCAGTACTTC. This gives the protein CASSLGGGYYEQYF. V usage is TRBV7-2 and J usage is TRBJ2-7; D is possibly TRBD2 (5 bases). V shed 1 base and J shed 3 bases, with 10 bases lying between them. The CDR3 contains 14 residues. The V gene's germline CDR1 is SGHTA and CDR2 FQGNSA.

The chain combines TRBV19 with TRBJ2-3; 12 positions agree with TRBD2. From germline, CDR1 is LNHDA and CDR2 SQIVND (reference sequence). CDR3 length: 14 residues. V dropped 9 bases and J dropped 4; count of bases not matched to a gene: 5. Here the CDR3 DNA reads TGTGCCAGCGCGACTAGCGGGAGAGCAGATACGCAGTATTTT. It codes for CASATSGRADTQYF. Using reference TRBV19 and TRBJ2-3 for the parts outside the CDR3, the full variable domain is DGGITQSPKYLFRKEGQNVTLSCEQNLNHDAMYWYRQDPGQGLRLIYYSQIVNDFQKGDIAEGYSVSREKKESFPLTVTSAQKNPTAFYLCASATSGRADTQYFGPGTRLTVL.

The chain recombines TRBV25-1 with TRBJ2-7, with 8 bases matching TRBD2. The V gene end was trimmed by 1 base and the J gene end by 5 bases; junction bases not matched to a gene: 7. CDR3 length: 15 amino acids. Looked up from germline, CDR1 is MGHDK and CDR2 is SYGVNS. The CDR3 loop is CASSESRAGGDEQYF. The CDR3 region has the DNA TGTGCCAGCAGTGAATCCAGGGCGGGAGGCGACGAGCAGTACTTC.

The chain uses TRBV2 and TRBJ2-3, with 8 bases lining up with TRBD1. Losses at the gene ends were 5 bases for V and 3 bases for J; bases not matched to a gene: 4. This CDR3 spans 14 amino acids. Germline lookup yields CDR1 SNHLY and CDR2 FYNNEI. CDR3 bases: TGTGCCAGCAGTTCCGGACAGGGAACAGATACGCAGTATTTT. It translates to CASSSGQGTDTQYF.

This clone was observed once. The chain uses TRBV19 and TRBJ1-5; tentatively, D is TRBD1 (6 bases). Per germline, CDR1 LNHDA and CDR2 SQIVND (reference sequence). CDR3 length: 16 amino acids. Trimming removed 2 bases at V and 6 bases at J, with 17 bases between. CDR3 nucleotide sequence: TGTGCCAGTAGTATAACCGGAGGGGGGGCGCGTCAGCCCCAGCATTTT. It encodes CASSITGGGARQPQHF. The full variable domain, with the rest looked up from reference TRBV19 and TRBJ1-5, is DGGITQSPKYLFRKEGQNVTLSCEQNLNHDAMYWYRQDPGQGLRLIYYSQIVNDFQKGDIAEGYSVSREKKESFPLTVTSAQKNPTAFYLCASSITGGGARQPQHFGDGTRLSIL.

The genes are TRBV15 and TRBJ1-5; no clear D gene. This CDR3 spans 16 amino acids. With 3 bases removed from V and 3 bases from J, the gap between germline ends came to 15 bases. Germline lookup yields CDR1 LNHNV and CDR2 YYDKDF (reference sequence). In DNA form, the CDR3 reads TGTGCCACCAGCAGTATGGCGGGAACATTCAATCAGCCCCAGCATTTT. Translated: CATSSMAGTFNQPQHF.

This chain uses TRBV7-9 with TRBJ2-2; no clear D. The CDR3 runs to 14 residues. The germline gives CDR1 SEHNR, CDR2 FQNEAQ (reference sequence). V was trimmed by 0 bases and J by 8 bases, leaving 10 bases between them. Here the CDR3 DNA reads TGTGCCAGCAGCTTAGCTAGCACGGTAGGGGAGCTGTTTTTT. Protein sequence: CASSLASTVGELFF.

The table lists this clone with a count of one. The J gene is TRBJ1-1, the V gene TRBV5-5; D remains unclear. Germline V gene lookup returns CDR1 SGHKS and CDR2 YYEKEE (reference sequence). V dropped 2 bases and J dropped 1 base, with 9 bases sitting between them. The CDR3 is 14 amino acids. CDR3 protein: CASSFSGRNTEAFF. The CDR3 DNA sequence: TGTGCCAGCAGCTTTTCCGGGAGGAACACTGAAGCTTTCTTT.

The chain has TRBV7-9 and TRBJ2-1, with D possibly TRBD1 on 6 matching bases. The CDR3 is 15 residues long. Looked up from germline, CDR1 is SEHNR and CDR2 is FQNEAQ (reference sequence). V was trimmed by 6 bases and J by 0 bases, leaving 12 bases between them. The CDR3 sequence is CASSQGPSSYNEQFF. In nucleotides, the CDR3 is TGTGCCAGCAGTCAGGGGCCTAGCTCCTACAATGAGCAGTTCTTC.

This chain joins TRBV3-1 (or the pseudogene TRBV3-2) and TRBJ2-1, with 8 positions matching TRBD2. The germline CDR1 and CDR2 sequences are LGHDT and YNNKEL (reference sequence). V was clipped by 3 bases and J by 9 bases; unmatched bases: 13. The CDR3 is 16 amino acids. The CDR3 bases are TGTGCCAGCAGCCAGGCTAGCGGGCTGAGTCATGGTGAGCAGTTCTTC. Translating gives CASSQASGLSHGEQFF.